Here is one TCR beta chain with its context. What it binds is not known. The PCR used 60 Vbeta and 13 Jbeta primers. The assay was immunoSEQ multiplex PCR, and TCRdb's table has in-frame clones only and misses some. The listing contains over 100,000 clones. Germline lookup yields CDR1 SEHNR and CDR2 FQNEAQ (reference sequence). V was pared by 5 bases and J by 2 bases, with 13 bases between. The CDR3 extends over 15 amino acids. The data derive from a study of cytomegalovirus exposure and HLA in healthy donors. Study as a whole: Earlier sequencing of 150 million to 200 million T cells yielded approximately 100 million unique TCR beta sequences.

Notes on the study in general: In all likelihood, a cluster of highly shared sequence variants was a sequencing artifact. According to the study, roughly 180 TCR beta chains were cytomegalovirus-associated.

The sequencing sample was made of PBMCs. The source is a woman aged 40 to 50 in good health and CMV-seropositive. V usage is TRBV7-9 and J usage is TRBJ2-1, with a tentative D call TRBD2 (6 bases). The CDR3 here is CASSQGLITYNEQFF. The CDR3, as DNA: TGTGCCAGCAGCCAAGGACTAATAACCTACAATGAGCAGTTCTTC.